Shown below are 15 T cell receptor beta chains from a single sample sequenced in a study of shared clonotypes between healthy human individuals. Sequencing used immunoSEQ multiplex PCR; TCRdb keeps in-frame clones, though not all of them. The table includes approximately 700,000 clones, about 80% detected once. The sequencing sample was made of memory CD4+ T cells sorted from blood. Subset specified: CD45RA-negative fraction. Every receptor here comes from a young woman in good health.

The chain couples TRBV4-1 to TRBJ2-5, with D perhaps given as TRBD1 or TRBD2 (5 bases each). The end of the DNA is better explained by TRBJ2-7, so the J call may be wrong. From germline, CDR1 is MGHRA and CDR2 YSYEKL. The CDR3 spans 18 residues. The CDR3 DNA reads as TGCGCCAGCAGCCAAGACATCGGGGTAGGGGCCATGGTCTACGAGCAGTACTTC. Its protein is CASSQDIGVGAMVYEQYF.

This rearrangement joins TRBV2 to TRBJ2-5; D unresolved. The length of the CDR3 is 14 residues. Germline V gives CDR1 SNHLY, CDR2 FYNNEI. Trimming cost V 0 bases and J 4 bases, with 9 bases left between them. CDR3 amino acids: CASSEALWGETQYF. CDR3 in DNA: TGTGCCAGCAGTGAAGCGCTTTGGGGAGAGACCCAGTACTTC.

This chain links TRBV7-9 with TRBJ2-5, with 8 bases matching TRBD2. This CDR3 region has 15 residues. After removal of 5 bases from V and 4 bases from J, the junction contained 9 bases not matched to a gene. Germline V gene sequence: CDR1 SEHNR, CDR2 FQNEAQ (reference sequence). CDR3 sequence reads: CASSPENAGGETQYF. In DNA form, the CDR3 reads TGTGCCAGCAGCCCCGAAAACGCGGGGGGAGAGACCCAGTACTTC.

The V call is TRBV7-9, the J call TRBJ2-5; the D gene is possibly TRBD1 (6 bases). Germline loops: CDR1 SEHNR, CDR2 FQNEAQ (reference sequence). The CDR3 is made up of 13 amino acids. V was clipped by 4 bases and J by 12 bases, with 18 bases between them. CDR3 DNA sequence: TGTGCCAGCAGCTCAGGACAGAACTTCAGGAAGTACTTC. It encodes CASSSGQNFRKYF.

V usage is TRBV5-1 and J usage is TRBJ2-7; D remains ambiguous. Germline CDR1 SGHRS, CDR2 YFSETQ. The CDR3 length is 14 residues. V was shortened by 4 bases and J by 1 base, with 12 bases between the two germline ends. CDR3 protein: CASSPDPASYEQYF. As DNA, the CDR3 is TGCGCCAGCAGCCCCGACCCCGCGTCCTACGAGCAGTACTTC.

The CDR3 DNA reads TGTGCCAGCACCCCGGGGACTAGCGGATACAATGAGCAGTTCTTC. This sequence encodes CASTPGTSGYNEQFF. The chain uses TRBV4-2 and TRBJ2-1, with 11 bases lining up with TRBD2. Looked up from germline, CDR1 is LGHNA and CDR2 is YNFKEQ. This CDR3 is built from 15 residues. V gave up 7 bases and J gave up 4 bases; unmatched junction bases: 6.

This clone was found many times. The chain has TRBV2 and TRBJ2-1; the match to TRBD1 covers 10 bases. The CDR3 spans 15 residues. J was trimmed by 2 bases and V by 5 bases; bases with no gene match: 3. CDR1 and CDR2 from the germline V gene are SNHLY and FYNNEI. Written as DNA, the CDR3 is TGTGCCAGCAGTAGGGACAGGGGAACCTACAATGAGCAGTTCTTC. Protein: CASSRDRGTYNEQFF. Filled out from reference TRBV2 and TRBJ2-1, the complete variable domain reads EPEVTQTPSHQVTQMGQEVILRCVPISNHLYFYWYRQILGQKVEFLVSFYNNEISEKSEIFDDQFSVERPDGSNFTLKIRSTKLEDSAMYFCASSRDRGTYNEQFFGPGTRLTVL.

The chain recombines TRBV14 with TRBJ1-2; TRBD1 matches at 8 bases. Germline-derived CDR1 and CDR2 are SGHDN and FVKESK. After removal of 4 bases from V and 8 bases from J, the junction contained 6 bases not matched to a gene. The CDR3 is made up of 13 amino acids. DNA of the CDR3: TGTGCCAGCAGCCGGACAGGGAGGGACGGCTACACCTTC. It codes for CASSRTGRDGYTF.

The chain uses TRBV4-1 and TRBJ2-2, with D perhaps TRBD2 (7 bases). Trimming took off 0 bases at V and 3 bases at J, with 8 bases between the two ends. CDR1 is MGHRA and CDR2 is YSYEKL in the germline V gene. The CDR3 extends over 15 amino acids. CDR3 in amino acids: CASSQEGGDTGELFF. In DNA, the CDR3 is TGCGCCAGCAGCCAAGAAGGGGGGGACACCGGGGAGCTGTTTTTT.

The genes are TRBV5-1 and TRBJ2-7, with D maybe TRBD1 (5 bases). The germline V gene encodes CDR1 SGHRS and CDR2 YFSETQ. Trimming shortened V by 6 bases and J by 0 bases, and 13 bases separated the two germline ends. The CDR3 has 14 amino acids. The CDR3 loop reads CASKGVPSSYEQYF. Written as DNA, the CDR3 is TGCGCCAGCAAAGGGGTCCCGAGCTCCTACGAGCAGTACTTC. Variable domain in full (rest from reference TRBV5-1 and TRBJ2-7): KAGVTQTPRYLIKTRGQQVTLSCSPISGHRSVSWYQQTPGQGLQFLFEYFSETQRNKGNFPGRFSGRQFSNSRSEMNVSTLELGDSALYLCASKGVPSSYEQYFGPGTRLTVT.

This clone came up once. V gene TRBV10-2 combines with J gene TRBJ1-2, with no clear D. The V end was cut by 3 bases, the J end by 1 base, with 6 bases between. The CDR3 sequence is 13 residues long. Looked up from germline, CDR1 is WSHSY and CDR2 is SAAADI. Here the CDR3 DNA reads TGCGCCAGCAGTGACCAGGTTAACTATGGCTACACCTTC. This sequence encodes CASSDQVNYGYTF.

The count of this clone is one. Other DNA sequences in this sample translate to the same CDR3. The CDR3 coding sequence is TGCGCCAGCCGCGTAGCGGGAGGGTACAATGAGCAGTTCTTC. It codes for CASRVAGGYNEQFF. The V and J genes are TRBV5-1 and TRBJ2-1; TRBD2 matches 11 bases. The V and J ends lost 7 bases and 4 bases, in that order; junction bases with no gene match: 4. The germline gives CDR1 SGHRS, CDR2 YFSETQ. The CDR3 covers 14 residues.

This clone turned up a few times. The chain combines TRBV6-6 with TRBJ1-5; 10 bases are shared with TRBD1. The germline V gene encodes CDR1 MNHNY and CDR2 SVGAGI (reference sequence). This CDR3 is 16 amino acids long. After removal of 7 bases from V and 0 bases from J, the junction contained 6 bases not matched to a gene. CDR3 sequence: CASTDRGQDSNQPQHF. The CDR3 nucleotides read TGTGCCAGCACTGACAGGGGGCAGGATAGCAATCAGCCCCAGCATTTT.

Note on this clone: A much bigger clone sits one base away, suggesting this may be a read error. The same CDR3 can be traced to other DNA sequences in this sample. This sequence joins TRBV5-1 and TRBJ2-1; TRBD2 aligns across 7 bases. The CDR3 covers 15 residues. Germline V gene lookup returns CDR1 SGHRS and CDR2 YFSETQ. Unmatched junction bases numbered 4, after V lost 4 bases and J lost 0 bases. The CDR3 DNA sequence: TGCGCCAGCAGCCTGGCTAGCGGCTCCTACAATGAGCAGTTCTTC. This translates into CASSLASGSYNEQFF.

This CDR3 is CASTTSQGVTQYF. CDR3 coding DNA: TGTGCCAGCACTACCTCCCAGGGGGTGACCCAGTACTTC. The V call is TRBV6-1, the J call TRBJ2-5; TRBD1 matches at 7 bases. This CDR3 spans 13 amino acids. The J segment lost 7 bases and the V segment lost 7 bases, leaving 9 bases of the junction unmatched. CDR1 and CDR2 (germline): MNHNS, SASEGT.